The clone carrying this TCR beta chain was picked up one time. Rectal tissue came from one to two pinch biopsies taken at colonoscopy. The sample originates from a study of pediatric ulcerative colitis. This table comes from immunoSEQ multiplex PCR, and its TCRdb copy is limited to in-frame clones, with some not included. The sample consists of some 10,000 clones, 80% to 90% of them appearing once. CDR1 and CDR2 from the germline V gene are SGHDT and YYEEEE. The CDR3 spans 14 residues. Unmatched junction bases numbered 2, after V lost 4 bases and J lost 5 bases. The TCR comes from a girl between 10 and 17 years old who was a control in a study of pediatric ulcerative colitis. Sample: gut tissue. The chain combines TRBV5-6 with TRBJ2-7, with TRBD2 identical over 14 bases. CDR3 residues: CASSPGLAGDEQYF. The CDR3 bases are TGTGCCAGCAGCCCGGGACTAGCGGGAGACGAGCAGTACTTC.